This T cell receptor beta chain was recorded in a study of T cell responses to AZD1222 COVID-19 vaccine. CDR3 length equals 17 residues. CDR1 ENHRY and CDR2 SYGVKD come from the germline V gene. With V trimmed by 0 bases and J by 7 bases, 11 bases remained unmatched. TCRdb keeps only in-frame clones here, not all; method: immunoSEQ multiplex PCR. The table has fewer than 200,000 clones, just over 85% seen once. The material sequenced was peripheral blood, taken 28 days after the second AZD1222 dose. This receptor was identified in an adult who received the AZD1222 COVID-19 vaccine. The rearrangement uses TRBV10-3 and TRBJ2-2; TRBD1 agrees at 7 bases. CDR3 DNA: TGTGCCATCAGTGAGTCGAGTTCTAGGGGGCAGAACGGGGAGCTGTTTTTT. As protein: CAISESSSRGQNGELFF.